This T cell receptor beta chain was sequenced during a study of graft-versus-host responses after intestinal transplantation. Across the study: Every one of the recipients received anti-thymocyte globulin induction and afterwards took tacrolimus and steroids for 3 to 4 years. The study, taken as a whole, reports: Allografts carried high graft-versus-host to host-versus-graft clonal ratios in patients having graft-donor T cell macrochimerism.

The assay was immunoSEQ multiplex PCR, and TCRdb's table has in-frame clones only and misses some. The sample has over 100,000 clones, roughly 93% seen once. Comments on this clone: What it binds is unknown. Other DNA sequences in the same sample also yield this CDR3.

The clonotype originates from a human donor who was the organ donor for an intestinal transplant. The sample was unstimulated CD8+ T cells sorted from spleen or lymph node cells, taken before transplant.

Written as DNA, the CDR3 is TGTGCCAGCAGCTTAGTGGGGTCTAGCACAGATACGCAGTATTTT. The encoded protein is CASSLVGSSTDTQYF. The rearrangement links TRBV11-2 to TRBJ2-3; D is uncertain. Trimming pared 1 base from V and 0 bases from J, leaving 8 bases between. Germline CDR1 reads SGHAT; CDR2 reads FQNNGV. The CDR3 spans 15 residues. Drawing the rest from reference TRBV11-2 and TRBJ2-3, the complete variable domain is EAGVAQSPRYKIIEKRQSVAFWCNPISGHATLYWYQQILGQGPKLLIQFQNNGVVDDSQLPKDRFSAERLKGVDSTLKIQPAKLEDSAVYLCASSLVGSSTDTQYFGPGTRLTVL.